This T cell receptor (beta chain) was profiled in a study of OX40 agonist ivuxolimab in advanced cancers. The CDR3 length is 13 residues. V shed 4 bases, J shed 6 bases, and the junction held 8 bases outside the gene matches. Germline CDR1 reads SQVTM; CDR2 reads ANQGSEA. The assay was immunoSEQ multiplex PCR, and TCRdb's table has in-frame clones only and misses some. The data show some 60,000 clones, approximately 94% seen once. The material was CD4+ or CD8+ T cells sorted from blood, obtained in a trial of the OX40 agonist ivuxolimab. V and J are TRBV29-1 and TRBJ2-7; 8 bases are shared with TRBD2. This receptor was obtained from an adult with an advanced solid tumor such as melanoma, head and neck, liver or kidney cancer. This CDR3 is CSVASGLRGEQYF. The CDR3 region has the DNA TGCAGCGTTGCTAGCGGGTTAAGGGGCGAGCAGTACTTC.